The clone carrying this T cell receptor beta chain was seen repeatedly, ten times or more. Its antigen is undetermined. This sample is drawn from a study of identical twins. Points from the study as a whole: The study reached conclusions through statistical analysis that was cross-sectional, not following the same donors. For out-of-frame beta sequences, excess twin sharing was weaker. Out-of-frame alpha sequences common to twins exhibited a surplus of low generation probability.

Template switching added a universal primer site; cDNA carried unique molecular identifiers. TCRdb fed the 5' RACE reads into MiXCR, producing one record per CDR3 protein. The table lists 400,000 to 500,000 distinct CDR3 sequences, roughly an eighth of them singletons. The germline gives CDR1 SGDLS, CDR2 YYNGEE. Trimming pared 3 bases from V and 10 bases from J, leaving 16 bases between. The CDR3 runs to 13 residues. The same specimen was also included in a second study, on yellow fever vaccine responses in identical twins.

The chain couples TRBV9 to TRBJ1-1; D gene ambiguous. Sample: CD4+ T cells sorted from blood. This clonotype originated in a woman younger than 35 in good health. The chain's CDR3 is CASSESGPGTAFF. Written as DNA, the CDR3 is TGTGCCAGCAGCGAGTCAGGCCCTGGTACAGCTTTCTTT. The full variable domain, in which reference TRBV9 and TRBJ1-1 provide the parts outside the CDR3, is DSGVTQTPKHLITATGQRVTLRCSPRSGDLSVYWYQQSLDQGLQFLIQYYNGEERAKGNILERFSAQQFPDLHSELNLSSLELGDSALYFCASSESGPGTAFFGQGTRLTVV.